One and the same sample provided the 4 T cell receptor beta chains below, sequenced in a study of CXCR3-negative and CXCR3-positive naive CD8 T cells (dated by TCRdb to between 2018 and 2021). The reads were generated on a NextSeq 550. The Human TCR Profiling Kit (MiLaboratory) was used to make UMI-labeled 5' RACE TRB cDNA libraries. TCRdb reprocessed the reads, reporting each CDR3 protein sequence once and no DNA. For this sample, the table gives about 130,000 distinct CDR3 sequences. Under 0.5% of the sample comes from the top ten. Sequencing was done on a sample of naive CXCR3- CD8+ T cells from blood. The cell subset or site label, as the study defines it: CD45RO-CCR7+CD27+CD95- naive CD8+ T cells lacking CXCR3 (TNR3-). Source of these receptors: a human donor in good health. Some clones in this sample may be carry-over from other donors' samples.

This chain connects TRBV7-8 to TRBJ1-1. This CDR3 is 14 amino acids long. Germline CDR1 SGHVS, CDR2 FQNEAQ. Here the CDR3 reads CASSLGAANTEAFF.

The gene calls are TRBV7-9 and TRBJ2-1. Germline V gives CDR1 SEHNR, CDR2 FQNEAQ (reference sequence). The CDR3 totals 13 residues. The CDR3 here is CASSLKGGNEQFF.

The chain uses TRBV20-1 and TRBJ2-1; TCRdb's D call of TRBD2 is untestable without DNA. The CDR3 runs to 15 residues. In germline, CDR1 is DFQATT, CDR2 SNEGSKA (reference sequence). CDR3 in amino acids: CSAKEGTSTFHEQFF.

This chain links TRBV7-2 with TRBJ2-7. This CDR3 has 13 residues. Per the germline V gene, CDR1 is SGHTA and CDR2 is FQGNSA. The CDR3 spells CASSPTTVNEQYF.